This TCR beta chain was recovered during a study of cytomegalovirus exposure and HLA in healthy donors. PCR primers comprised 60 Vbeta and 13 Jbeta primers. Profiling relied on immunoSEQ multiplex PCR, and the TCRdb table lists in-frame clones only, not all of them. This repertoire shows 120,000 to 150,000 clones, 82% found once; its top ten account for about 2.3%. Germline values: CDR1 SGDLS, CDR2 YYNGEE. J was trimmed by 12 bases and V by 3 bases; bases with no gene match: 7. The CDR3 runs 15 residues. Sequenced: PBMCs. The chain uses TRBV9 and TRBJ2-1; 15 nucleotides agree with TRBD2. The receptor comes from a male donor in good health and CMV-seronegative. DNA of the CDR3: TGTGCCAGCAGCGGGGGACTAGCGGGAGGAATGGGGCAGTTCTTC. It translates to CASSGGLAGGMGQFF.